The 3 T cell receptor beta chains listed next were all sequenced from one sample in a study of blood T cell repertoires in COVID-19. This table comes from immunoSEQ multiplex PCR, and its TCRdb copy is limited to in-frame clones, with some not included. This sample has 200,000 to 300,000 clones, with about 91% found just once. Sequenced: PBMCs or T cells enriched from blood (not recorded which). Receptors were obtained from a woman aged 40-49 years with acute COVID-19.

This clone has just one count. The junction shows a germline mismatch at one end, possibly a read error. The chain links TRBV7-8 to TRBJ1-2; D is possibly TRBD1 (5 bases). The germline CDR1 and CDR2 sequences are SGHVS and FQNEAQ. The CDR3 contains 14 residues. The CDR3 DNA is TGTGCCAGCAGGGGATGGGGCTCTAACCATGGCTACACCTTC. It is translated as CASRGWGSNHGYTF. Complete variable domain (other parts from reference TRBV7-8 and TRBJ1-2): GAGVSQSPRYKVAKRGQDVALRCDPISGHVSLFWYQQALGQGPEFLTYFQNEAQLDKSGLPSDRFFAERPEGSVSTLKIQRTQQEDSAVYLCASRGWGSNHGYTFGSGTRLTVV.

The chain carries TRBV5-1 and TRBJ1-2; perhaps TRBD1 as D (5 bases). Germline V gives CDR1 SGHRS, CDR2 YFSETQ. The V gene lost 0 bases and the J gene lost 4 bases, with 13 bases spanning the gap. This CDR3 is 15 amino acids long. CDR3 residues: CASSLDRGAVYGYTF. The CDR3 DNA is TGCGCCAGCAGCTTGGATCGTGGGGCTGTCTATGGCTACACCTTC.

The CDR3 DNA sequence: TGTGCCAGCAGCCGGGACACCCGAAGCTCTGGAAACACCATATATTTT. It specifies CASSRDTRSSGNTIYF. This rearrangement joins TRBV6-2 or TRBV6-3 to TRBJ1-3, with D possibly TRBD1 on 6 matching bases. The CDR3 loop spans 16 amino acids. Trimming cost V 6 bases and J 0 bases, with 15 bases left between them. Germline CDR1 is MNHEY and CDR2 is SVGEGT.